The sequence of this T cell receptor beta chain was determined in a study of control samples from healthy donors and cancer patients. The V gene's germline CDR1 is PRHDT and CDR2 FYEKMQ (reference sequence). Deletions cut 8 bases from V and 1 base from J, with 14 bases between. There are 14 residues in the CDR3. The repertoire was sequenced with immunoSEQ multiplex PCR; TCRdb's copy has only in-frame clones and lacks some. The data show 100,000 to 150,000 clones, 70% to 90% seen once. The receptor's source is a man aged 60 to 75 in good health. Source material: blood. The V call is TRBV13, the J call TRBJ1-1, with D uncertain. CDR3 sequence reads: CASGFVGRNTEAFF. In nucleotides, the CDR3 is TGTGCCAGCGGGTTTGTTGGGCGGAACACTGAAGCTTTCTTT. The variable domain in full, with the rest retrieved from reference TRBV13 and TRBJ1-1, is AAGVIQSPRHLIKEKRETATLKCYPIPRHDTVYWYQQGPGQDPQFLISFYEKMQSDKGSIPDRFSAQQFSDYHSELNMSSLELGDSALYFCASGFVGRNTEAFFGQGTRLTVV.